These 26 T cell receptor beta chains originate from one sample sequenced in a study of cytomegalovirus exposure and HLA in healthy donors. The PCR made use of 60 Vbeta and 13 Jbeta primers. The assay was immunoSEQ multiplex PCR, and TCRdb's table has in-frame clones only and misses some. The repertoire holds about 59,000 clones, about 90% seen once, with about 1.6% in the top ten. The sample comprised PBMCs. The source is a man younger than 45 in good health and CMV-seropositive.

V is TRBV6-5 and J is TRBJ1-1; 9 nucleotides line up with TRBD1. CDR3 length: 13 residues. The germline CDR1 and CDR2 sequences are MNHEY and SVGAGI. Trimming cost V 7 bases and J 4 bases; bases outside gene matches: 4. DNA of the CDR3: TGTGCCAGCAAAGGACAGGGGAGCACTGAAGCTTTCTTT. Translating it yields CASKGQGSTEAFF.

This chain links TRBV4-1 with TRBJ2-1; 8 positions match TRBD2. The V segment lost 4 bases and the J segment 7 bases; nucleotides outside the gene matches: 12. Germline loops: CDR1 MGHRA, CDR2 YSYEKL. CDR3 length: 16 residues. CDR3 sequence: CASSLTKTGGGNEQFF. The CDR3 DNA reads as TGCGCCAGCAGCCTTACAAAAACCGGGGGGGGAAATGAGCAGTTCTTC.

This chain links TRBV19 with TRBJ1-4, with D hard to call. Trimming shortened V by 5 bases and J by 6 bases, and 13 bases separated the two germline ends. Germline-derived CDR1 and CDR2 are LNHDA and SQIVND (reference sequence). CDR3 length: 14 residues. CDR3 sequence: CASSPAQDYEKLFF. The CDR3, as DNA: TGTGCCAGTAGTCCCGCCCAGGATTATGAAAAACTGTTTTTT. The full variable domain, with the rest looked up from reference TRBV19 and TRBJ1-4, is DGGITQSPKYLFRKEGQNVTLSCEQNLNHDAMYWYRQDPGQGLRLIYYSQIVNDFQKGDIAEGYSVSREKKESFPLTVTSAQKNPTAFYLCASSPAQDYEKLFFGSGTQLSVL.

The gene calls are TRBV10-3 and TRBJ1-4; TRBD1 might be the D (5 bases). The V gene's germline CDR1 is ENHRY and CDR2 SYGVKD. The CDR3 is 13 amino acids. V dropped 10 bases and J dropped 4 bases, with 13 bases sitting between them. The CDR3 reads CATRTGGNEKLFF. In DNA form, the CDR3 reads TGTGCCACCCGTACCGGGGGTAATGAAAAACTGTTTTTT.

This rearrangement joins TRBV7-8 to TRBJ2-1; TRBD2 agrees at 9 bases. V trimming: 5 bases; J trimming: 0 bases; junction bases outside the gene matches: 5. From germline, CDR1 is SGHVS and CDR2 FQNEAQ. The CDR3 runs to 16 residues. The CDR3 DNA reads TGTGCCAGCAGCCCTACTAGCGGGCGCTCCTACAATGAGCAGTTCTTC. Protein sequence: CASSPTSGRSYNEQFF.

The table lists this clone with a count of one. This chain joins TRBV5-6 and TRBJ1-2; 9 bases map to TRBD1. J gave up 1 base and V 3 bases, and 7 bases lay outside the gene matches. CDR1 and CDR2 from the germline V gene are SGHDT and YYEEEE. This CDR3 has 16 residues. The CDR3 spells CASSSGTGQFNYGYTF. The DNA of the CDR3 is TGTGCCAGCAGCTCGGGGACAGGGCAATTTAACTATGGCTACACCTTC.

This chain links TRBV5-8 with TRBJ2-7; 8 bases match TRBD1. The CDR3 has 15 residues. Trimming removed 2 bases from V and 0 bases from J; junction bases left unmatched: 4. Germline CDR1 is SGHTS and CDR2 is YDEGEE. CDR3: CASSFLTGGSYEQYF. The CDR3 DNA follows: TGTGCCAGCAGCTTTTTAACAGGGGGCTCCTACGAGCAGTACTTC.

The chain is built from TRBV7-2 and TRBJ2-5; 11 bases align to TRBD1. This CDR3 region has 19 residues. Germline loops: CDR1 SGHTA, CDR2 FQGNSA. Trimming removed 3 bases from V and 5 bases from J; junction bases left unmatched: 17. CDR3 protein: CASSFVLPRGQGAWETQYF. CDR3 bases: TGTGCCAGCAGCTTTGTTTTGCCCCGCGGACAGGGGGCTTGGGAGACCCAGTACTTC.

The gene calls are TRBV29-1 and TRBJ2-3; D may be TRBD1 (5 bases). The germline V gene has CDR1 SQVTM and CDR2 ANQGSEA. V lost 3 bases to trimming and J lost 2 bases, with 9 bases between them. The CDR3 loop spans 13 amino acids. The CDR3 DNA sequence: TGCAGCGTTGAGAAGGGGTTCACAGATACGCAGTATTTT. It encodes CSVEKGFTDTQYF.

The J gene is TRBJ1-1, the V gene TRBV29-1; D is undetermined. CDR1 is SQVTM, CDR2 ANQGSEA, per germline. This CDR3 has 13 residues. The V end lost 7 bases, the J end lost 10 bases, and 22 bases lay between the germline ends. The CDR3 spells CSARLGRTWGAFF. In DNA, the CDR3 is TGCAGCGCCCGACTTGGACGGACTTGGGGAGCTTTCTTT.

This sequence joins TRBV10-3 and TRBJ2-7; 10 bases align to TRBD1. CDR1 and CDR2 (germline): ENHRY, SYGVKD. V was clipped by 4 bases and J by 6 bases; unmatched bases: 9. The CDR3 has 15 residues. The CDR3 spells CAISVVGTGDGEQYF. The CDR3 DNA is TGTGCCATCAGTGTAGTAGGGACAGGGGATGGCGAGCAGTACTTC.

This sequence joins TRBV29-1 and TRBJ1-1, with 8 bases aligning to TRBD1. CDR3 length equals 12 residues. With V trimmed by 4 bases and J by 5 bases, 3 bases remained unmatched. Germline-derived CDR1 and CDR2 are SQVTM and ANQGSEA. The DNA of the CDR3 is TGCAGCGTTGGACAGGGGAATACTGAAGCTTTCTTT. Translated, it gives CSVGQGNTEAFF.

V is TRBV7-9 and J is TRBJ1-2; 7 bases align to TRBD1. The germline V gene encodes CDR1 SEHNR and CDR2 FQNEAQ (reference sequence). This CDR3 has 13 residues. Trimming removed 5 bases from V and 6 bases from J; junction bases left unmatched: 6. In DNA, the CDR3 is TGTGCCAGCAGCATAGACAGGGTGGATGGCTACACCTTC. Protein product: CASSIDRVDGYTF.

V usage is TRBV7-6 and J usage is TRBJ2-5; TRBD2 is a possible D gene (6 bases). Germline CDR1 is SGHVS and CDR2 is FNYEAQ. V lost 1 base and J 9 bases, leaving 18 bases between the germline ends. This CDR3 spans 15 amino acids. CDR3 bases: TGTGCCAGCAGCTTAGGTGGCCTCAATCCGGGGGCCCAGTACTTC. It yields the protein CASSLGGLNPGAQYF.

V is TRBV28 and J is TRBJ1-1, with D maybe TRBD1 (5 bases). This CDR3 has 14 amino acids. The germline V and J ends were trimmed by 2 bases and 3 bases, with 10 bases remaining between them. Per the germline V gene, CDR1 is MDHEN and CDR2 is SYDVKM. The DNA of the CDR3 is TGTGCCAGCAGTTTAAATAGGGGTGACACTGAAGCTTTCTTT. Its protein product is CASSLNRGDTEAFF.

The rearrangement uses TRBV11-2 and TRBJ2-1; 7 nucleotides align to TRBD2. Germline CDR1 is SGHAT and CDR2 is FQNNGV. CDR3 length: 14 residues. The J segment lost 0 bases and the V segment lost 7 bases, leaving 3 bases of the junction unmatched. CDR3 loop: CASTRTSSYNEQFF. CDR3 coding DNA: TGTGCCAGCACCCGGACTAGCTCCTACAATGAGCAGTTCTTC.

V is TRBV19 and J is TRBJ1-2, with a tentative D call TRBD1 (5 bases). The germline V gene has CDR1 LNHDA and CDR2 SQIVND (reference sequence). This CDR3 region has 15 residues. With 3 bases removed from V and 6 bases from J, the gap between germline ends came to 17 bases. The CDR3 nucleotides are TGTGCCAGTAGTATCTTTCTTCAGGGAAGCCATGGCTACACCTTC. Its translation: CASSIFLQGSHGYTF. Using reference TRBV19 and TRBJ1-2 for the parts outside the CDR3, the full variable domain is DGGITQSPKYLFRKEGQNVTLSCEQNLNHDAMYWYRQDPGQGLRLIYYSQIVNDFQKGDIAEGYSVSREKKESFPLTVTSAQKNPTAFYLCASSIFLQGSHGYTFGSGTRLTVV.

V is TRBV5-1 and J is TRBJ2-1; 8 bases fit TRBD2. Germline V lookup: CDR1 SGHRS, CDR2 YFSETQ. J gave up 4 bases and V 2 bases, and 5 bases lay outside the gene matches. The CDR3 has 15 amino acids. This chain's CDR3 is CASSFAGGGYNEQFF. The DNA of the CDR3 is TGCGCCAGCAGCTTCGCGGGAGGCGGTTACAATGAGCAGTTCTTC.

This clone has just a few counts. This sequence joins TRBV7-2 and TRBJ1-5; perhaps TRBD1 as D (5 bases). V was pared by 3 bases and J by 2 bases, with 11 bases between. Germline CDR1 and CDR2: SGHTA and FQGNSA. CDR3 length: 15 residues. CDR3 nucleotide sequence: TGTGCCAGCAGCTTCAGGGTAGTGGGCAATCAGCCCCAGCATTTT. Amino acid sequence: CASSFRVVGNQPQHF.

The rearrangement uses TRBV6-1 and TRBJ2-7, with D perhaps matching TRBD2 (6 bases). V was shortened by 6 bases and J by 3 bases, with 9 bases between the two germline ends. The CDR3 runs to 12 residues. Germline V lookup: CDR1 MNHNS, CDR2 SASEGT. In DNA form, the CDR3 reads TGTGCCAGCAGGGACTACAACTACGAGCAGTACTTC. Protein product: CASRDYNYEQYF.

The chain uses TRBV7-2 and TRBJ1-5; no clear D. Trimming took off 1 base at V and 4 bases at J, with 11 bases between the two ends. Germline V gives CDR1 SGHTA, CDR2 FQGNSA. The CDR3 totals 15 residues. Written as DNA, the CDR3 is TGTGCCAGCAGCTTAGGGGTGAGAGGGAATCAGCCCCAGCATTTT. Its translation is CASSLGVRGNQPQHF.

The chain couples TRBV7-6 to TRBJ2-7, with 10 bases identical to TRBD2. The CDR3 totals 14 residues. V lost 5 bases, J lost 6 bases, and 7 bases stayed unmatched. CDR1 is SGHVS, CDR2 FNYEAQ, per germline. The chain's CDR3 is CASSPGLAEFEQYF. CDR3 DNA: TGTGCCAGCAGCCCCGGACTAGCGGAGTTCGAGCAGTACTTC. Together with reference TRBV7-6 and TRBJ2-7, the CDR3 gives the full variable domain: GAGVSQSPRYKVTKRGQDVALRCDPISGHVSLYWYRQALGQGPEFLTYFNYEAQQDKSGLPNDRFSAERPEGSISTLTIQRTEQRDSAMYRCASSPGLAEFEQYFGPGTRLTVT.

The CDR3 DNA sequence: TGTGCCAGCAGTTTAACGGACAGGGGGCGAGGCTACACCTTC. The encoded protein is CASSLTDRGRGYTF. The V gene is TRBV27, the J gene TRBJ1-2, with 11 bases matching TRBD1. The CDR3 consists of 14 residues. With V trimmed by 2 bases and J by 8 bases, 4 bases remained unmatched. Germline V gives CDR1 MNHEY, CDR2 SMNVEV (reference sequence).

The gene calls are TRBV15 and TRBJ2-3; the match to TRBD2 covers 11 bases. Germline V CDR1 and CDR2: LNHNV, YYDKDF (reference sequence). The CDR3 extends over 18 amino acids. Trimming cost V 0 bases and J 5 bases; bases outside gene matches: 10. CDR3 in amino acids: CATSRDERLAGWGDTQYF. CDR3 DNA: TGTGCCACCAGCAGAGATGAAAGACTAGCGGGATGGGGAGATACGCAGTATTTT.

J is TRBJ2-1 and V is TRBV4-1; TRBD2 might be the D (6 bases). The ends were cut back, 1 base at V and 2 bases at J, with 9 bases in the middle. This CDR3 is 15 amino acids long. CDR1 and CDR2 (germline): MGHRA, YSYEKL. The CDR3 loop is CASSQVGSTYNEQFF. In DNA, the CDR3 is TGCGCCAGCAGCCAAGTCGGGAGCACCTACAATGAGCAGTTCTTC.

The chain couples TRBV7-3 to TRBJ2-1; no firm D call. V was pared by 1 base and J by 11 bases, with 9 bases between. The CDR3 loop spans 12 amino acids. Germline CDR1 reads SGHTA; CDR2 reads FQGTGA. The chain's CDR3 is CASSLMFGQQFF. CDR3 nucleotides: TGTGCCAGCAGCTTAATGTTTGGGCAGCAGTTCTTC. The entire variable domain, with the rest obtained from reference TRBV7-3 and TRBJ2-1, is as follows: GAGVSQTPSNKVTEKGKYVELRCDPISGHTALYWYRQSLGQGPEFLIYFQGTGAADDSGLPNDRFFAVRPEGSVSTLKIQRTERGDSAVYLCASSLMFGQQFFGPGTRLTVL.